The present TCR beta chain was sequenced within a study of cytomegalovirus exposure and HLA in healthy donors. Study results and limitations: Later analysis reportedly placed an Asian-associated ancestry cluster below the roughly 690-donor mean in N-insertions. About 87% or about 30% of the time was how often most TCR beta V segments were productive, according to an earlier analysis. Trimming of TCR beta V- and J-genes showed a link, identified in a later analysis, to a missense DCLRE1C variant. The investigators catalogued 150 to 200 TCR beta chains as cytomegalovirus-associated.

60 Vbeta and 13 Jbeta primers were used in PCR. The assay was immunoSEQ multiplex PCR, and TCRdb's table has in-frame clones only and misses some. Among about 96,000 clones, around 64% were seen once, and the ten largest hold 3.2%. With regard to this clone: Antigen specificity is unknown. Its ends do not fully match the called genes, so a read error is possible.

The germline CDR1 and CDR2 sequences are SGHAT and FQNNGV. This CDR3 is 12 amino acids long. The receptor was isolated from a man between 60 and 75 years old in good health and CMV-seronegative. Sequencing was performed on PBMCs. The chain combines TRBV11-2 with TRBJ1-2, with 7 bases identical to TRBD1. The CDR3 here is CASSLGTGFSVF. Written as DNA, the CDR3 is TGTGCCAGCAGCTTAGGGACAGGTTTTTCCGTATTC.